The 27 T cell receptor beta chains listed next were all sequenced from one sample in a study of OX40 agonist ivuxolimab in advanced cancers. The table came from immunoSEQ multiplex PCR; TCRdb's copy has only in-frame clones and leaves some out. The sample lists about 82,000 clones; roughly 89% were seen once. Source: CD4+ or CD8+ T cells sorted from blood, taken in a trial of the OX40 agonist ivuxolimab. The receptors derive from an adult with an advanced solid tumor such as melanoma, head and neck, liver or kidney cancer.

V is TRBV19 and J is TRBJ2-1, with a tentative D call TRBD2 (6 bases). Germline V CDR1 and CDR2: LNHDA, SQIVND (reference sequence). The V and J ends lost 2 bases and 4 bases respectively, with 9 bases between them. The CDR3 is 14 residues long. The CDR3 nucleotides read TGTGCCAGTAGTATAATGGGGGGTTACAATGAGCAGTTCTTC. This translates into CASSIMGGYNEQFF.

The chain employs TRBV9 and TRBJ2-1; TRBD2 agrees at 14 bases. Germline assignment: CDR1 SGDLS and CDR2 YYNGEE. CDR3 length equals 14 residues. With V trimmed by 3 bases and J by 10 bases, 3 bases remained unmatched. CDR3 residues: CASSARLAGGEQFF. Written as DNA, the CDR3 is TGTGCCAGCAGCGCAAGACTAGCGGGAGGGGAGCAGTTCTTC.

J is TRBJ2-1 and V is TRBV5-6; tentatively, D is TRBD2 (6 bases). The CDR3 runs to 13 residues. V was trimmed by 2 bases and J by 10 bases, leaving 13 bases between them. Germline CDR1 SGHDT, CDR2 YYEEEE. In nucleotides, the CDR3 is TGTGCCAGCAGCTTTACTAGCCTTGGGGAGCAGTTCTTC. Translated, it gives CASSFTSLGEQFF.

CDR3 loop: CASSIMGTGKETQYF. For the CDR3, the DNA is TGTGCCAGTAGTATCATGGGGACCGGGAAGGAGACCCAGTACTTC. The rearrangement joins TRBV19 to TRBJ2-5, with D possibly called TRBD1 or TRBD2 (5 bases each). The CDR3 totals 15 residues. V lost 3 bases, J lost 5 bases, and 16 bases lay in between. Per the germline V gene, CDR1 is LNHDA and CDR2 is SQIVND (reference sequence).

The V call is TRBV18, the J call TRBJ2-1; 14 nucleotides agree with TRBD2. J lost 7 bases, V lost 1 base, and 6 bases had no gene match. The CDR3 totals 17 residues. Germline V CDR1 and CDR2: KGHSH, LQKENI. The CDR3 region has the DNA TGTGCCAGCTCACCACTCCTTGGACTAGCGGGAGGTAATGAGCAGTTCTTC. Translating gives CASSPLLGLAGGNEQFF. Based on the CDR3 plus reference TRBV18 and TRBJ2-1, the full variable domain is NAGVMQNPRHLVRRRGQEARLRCSPMKGHSHVYWYRQLPEEGLKFMVYLQKENIIDESGMPKERFSAEFPKEGPSILRIQQVVRGDSAAYFCASSPLLGLAGGNEQFFGPGTRLTVL.

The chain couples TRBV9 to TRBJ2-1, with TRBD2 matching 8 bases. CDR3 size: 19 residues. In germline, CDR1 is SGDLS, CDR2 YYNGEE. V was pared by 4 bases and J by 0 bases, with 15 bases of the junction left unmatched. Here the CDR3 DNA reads TGTGCCAGCAGCCCCCGCCCTCGGGAGGGGAGGAGCTCCTACAATGAGCAGTTCTTC. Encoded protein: CASSPRPREGRSSYNEQFF.

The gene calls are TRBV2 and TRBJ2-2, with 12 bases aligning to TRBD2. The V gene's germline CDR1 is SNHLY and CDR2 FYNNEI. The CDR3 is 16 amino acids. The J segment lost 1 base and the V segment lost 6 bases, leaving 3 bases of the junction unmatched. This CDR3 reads CASRRLAGVNTGELFF. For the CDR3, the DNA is TGTGCCAGCAGAAGACTAGCGGGGGTGAACACCGGGGAGCTGTTTTTT.

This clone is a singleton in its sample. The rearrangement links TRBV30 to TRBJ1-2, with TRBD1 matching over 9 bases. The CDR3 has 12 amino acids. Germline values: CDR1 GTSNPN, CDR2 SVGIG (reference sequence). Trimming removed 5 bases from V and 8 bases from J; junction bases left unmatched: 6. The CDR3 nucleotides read TGTGCCTGGTCCGGGACAGGGACCGGCTACACCTTC. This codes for CAWSGTGTGYTF.

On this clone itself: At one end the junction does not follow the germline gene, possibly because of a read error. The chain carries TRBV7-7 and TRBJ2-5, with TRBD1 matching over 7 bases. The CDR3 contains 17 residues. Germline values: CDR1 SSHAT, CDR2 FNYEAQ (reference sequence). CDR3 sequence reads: CASSLAQGLLVGETQYF. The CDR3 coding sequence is TGTGCTAGCAGCTTAGCACAGGGGCTTTTGGTCGGGGAGACCCAGTACTTC. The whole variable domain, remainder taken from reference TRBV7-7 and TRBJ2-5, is GAGVSQSPRYKVTKRGQDVTLRCDPISSHATLYWYQQALGQGPEFLTYFNYEAQPDKSGLPSDRFSAERPEGSISTLTIQRTEQRDSAMYRCASSLAQGLLVGETQYFGPGTRLLVL.

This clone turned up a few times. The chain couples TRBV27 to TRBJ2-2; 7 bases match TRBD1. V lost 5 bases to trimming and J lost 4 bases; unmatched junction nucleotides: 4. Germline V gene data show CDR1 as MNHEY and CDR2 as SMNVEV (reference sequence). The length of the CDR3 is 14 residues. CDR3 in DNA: TGTGCCAGCAGTAGGGCAGGGGGCACCGGGGAGCTGTTTTTT. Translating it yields CASSRAGGTGELFF.

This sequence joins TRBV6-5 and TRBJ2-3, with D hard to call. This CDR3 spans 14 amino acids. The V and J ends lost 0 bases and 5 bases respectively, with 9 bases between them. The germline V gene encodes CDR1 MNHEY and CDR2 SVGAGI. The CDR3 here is CASSYSGTGDTQYF. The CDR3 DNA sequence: TGTGCCAGCAGTTACTCGGGCACGGGAGATACGCAGTATTTT.

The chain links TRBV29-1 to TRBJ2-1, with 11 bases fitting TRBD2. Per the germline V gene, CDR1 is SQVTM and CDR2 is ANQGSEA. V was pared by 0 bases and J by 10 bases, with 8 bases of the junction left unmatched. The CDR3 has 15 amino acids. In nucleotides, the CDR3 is TGCAGCGTTGAAGAAGGACTAGCGGGCTTCGGAGAGCAGTTCTTC. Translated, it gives CSVEEGLAGFGEQFF.

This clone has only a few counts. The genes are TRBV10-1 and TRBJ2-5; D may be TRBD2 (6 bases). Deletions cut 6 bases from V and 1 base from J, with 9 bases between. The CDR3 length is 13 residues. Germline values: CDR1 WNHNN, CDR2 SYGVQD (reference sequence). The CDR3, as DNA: TGCGCCAGCAGCGCGGGGACCCAAGAGACCCAGTACTTC. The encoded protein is CASSAGTQETQYF.

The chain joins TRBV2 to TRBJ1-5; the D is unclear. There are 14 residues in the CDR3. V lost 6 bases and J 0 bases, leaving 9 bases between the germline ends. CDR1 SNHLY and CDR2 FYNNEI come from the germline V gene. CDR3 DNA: TGTGCCAGCAGGAGGGAATATAGCAATCAGCCCCAGCATTTT. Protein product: CASRREYSNQPQHF.

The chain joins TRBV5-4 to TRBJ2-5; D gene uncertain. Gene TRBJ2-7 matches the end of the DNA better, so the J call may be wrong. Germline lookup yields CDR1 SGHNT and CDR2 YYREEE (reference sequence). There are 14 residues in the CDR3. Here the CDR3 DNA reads TGTGCCAGCAGCAACGGAATAGCATTGGACGAGCAGTACTTC. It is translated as CASSNGIALDEQYF.

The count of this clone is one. The CDR3 DNA sequence: TGTGCCAGCAGCTTGTTCCGGGGACTAGCGGGAAGCTCCTACAATGAGCAGTTCTTC. Encoded protein: CASSLFRGLAGSSYNEQFF. The chain recombines TRBV5-8 with TRBJ2-1, with TRBD2 matching 13 bases. The CDR3 has 19 residues. Germline V lookup: CDR1 SGHTS, CDR2 YDEGEE. V gave up 1 base and J gave up 0 bases; unmatched junction bases: 7.

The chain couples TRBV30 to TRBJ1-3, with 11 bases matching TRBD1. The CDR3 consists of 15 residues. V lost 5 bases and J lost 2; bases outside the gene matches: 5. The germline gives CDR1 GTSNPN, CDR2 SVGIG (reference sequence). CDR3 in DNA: TGTGCCTGGGGACAGGGGGCATCGGCTGGAAACACCATATATTTT. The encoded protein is CAWGQGASAGNTIYF.

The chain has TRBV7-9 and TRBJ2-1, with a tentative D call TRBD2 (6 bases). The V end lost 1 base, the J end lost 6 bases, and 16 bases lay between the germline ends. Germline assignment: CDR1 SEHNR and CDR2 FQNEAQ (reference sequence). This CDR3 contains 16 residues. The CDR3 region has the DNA TGTGCCAGCAGCTTAGGGGTCGGGACTGGGATCAATGAGCAGTTCTTC. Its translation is CASSLGVGTGINEQFF.

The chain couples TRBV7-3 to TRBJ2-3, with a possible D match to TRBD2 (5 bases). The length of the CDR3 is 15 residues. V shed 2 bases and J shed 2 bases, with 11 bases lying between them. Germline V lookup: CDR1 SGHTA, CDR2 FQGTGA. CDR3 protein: CASSLHGLNTDTQYF. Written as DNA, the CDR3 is TGTGCCAGCAGCTTACACGGACTGAACACAGATACGCAGTATTTT.

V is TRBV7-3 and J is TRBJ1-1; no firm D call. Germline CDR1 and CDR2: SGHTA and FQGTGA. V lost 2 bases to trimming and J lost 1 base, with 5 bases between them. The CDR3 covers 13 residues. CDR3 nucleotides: TGTGCCAGCAGCTTACGTACGAACACTGAAGCTTTCTTT. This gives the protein CASSLRTNTEAFF. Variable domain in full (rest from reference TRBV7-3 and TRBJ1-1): GAGVSQTPSNKVTEKGKYVELRCDPISGHTALYWYRQSLGQGPEFLIYFQGTGAADDSGLPNDRFFAVRPEGSVSTLKIQRTERGDSAVYLCASSLRTNTEAFFGQGTRLTVV.

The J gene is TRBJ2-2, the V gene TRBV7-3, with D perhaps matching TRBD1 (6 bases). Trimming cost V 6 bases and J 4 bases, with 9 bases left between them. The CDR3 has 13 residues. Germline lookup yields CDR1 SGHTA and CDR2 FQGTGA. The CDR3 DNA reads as TGTGCCAGCAGACGGACAGCCACCGGGGAGCTGTTTTTT. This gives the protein CASRRTATGELFF. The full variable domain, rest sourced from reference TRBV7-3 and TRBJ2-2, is GAGVSQTPSNKVTEKGKYVELRCDPISGHTALYWYRQSLGQGPEFLIYFQGTGAADDSGLPNDRFFAVRPEGSVSTLKIQRTERGDSAVYLCASRRTATGELFFGEGSRLTVL.

DNA of the CDR3: TGTGCCTGGAGTGTCGCAACCTTCTACGAGCAGTACTTC. Residues: CAWSVATFYEQYF. The chain uses TRBV30 and TRBJ2-7; unclear D gene. Germline values: CDR1 GTSNPN, CDR2 SVGIG (reference sequence). Trimming stripped 0 bases from V and 3 bases from J, with 9 bases between. The CDR3 loop spans 13 amino acids. The full variable domain, with the rest looked up from reference TRBV30 and TRBJ2-7, is SQTIHQWPATLVQPVGSPLSLECTVEGTSNPNLYWYRQAAGRGLQLLFYSVGIGQISSEVPQNLSASRPQDRQFILSSKKLLLSDSGFYLCAWSVATFYEQYFGPGTRLTVT.

The CDR3 DNA reads TGTGCCAGCAGCTTAGGTCGGGGGGCACTCGACTCCTCCTACGAGCAGTACTTC. Translation gives CASSLGRGALDSSYEQYF. The chain has TRBV7-9 and TRBJ2-7; TRBD2 might be the D (7 bases). Trimming cost V 1 base and J 0 bases, with 19 bases left between them. Germline V gives CDR1 SEHNR, CDR2 FQNEAQ (reference sequence). The CDR3 has 18 residues.

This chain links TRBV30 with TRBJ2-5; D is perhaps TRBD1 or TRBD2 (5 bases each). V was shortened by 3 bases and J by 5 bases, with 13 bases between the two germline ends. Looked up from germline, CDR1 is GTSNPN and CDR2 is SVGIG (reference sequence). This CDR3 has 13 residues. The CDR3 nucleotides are TGTGCCTGGAGCCGGGACCCACGGGAGACCCAGTACTTC. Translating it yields CAWSRDPRETQYF.

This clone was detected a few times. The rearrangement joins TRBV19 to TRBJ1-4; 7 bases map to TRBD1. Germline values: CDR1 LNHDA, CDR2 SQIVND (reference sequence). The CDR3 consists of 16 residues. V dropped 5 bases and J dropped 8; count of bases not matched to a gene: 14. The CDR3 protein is CASSFPLQGSGEKLFF. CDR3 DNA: TGTGCCAGTAGTTTTCCCCTACAGGGGTCGGGCGAAAAACTGTTTTTT.

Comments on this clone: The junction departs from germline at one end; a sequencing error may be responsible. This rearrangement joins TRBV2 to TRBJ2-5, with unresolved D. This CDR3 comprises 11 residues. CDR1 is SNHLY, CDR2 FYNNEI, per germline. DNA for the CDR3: TGTGCCAGCAGTGATAATGACCGACAAAACTTC. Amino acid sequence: CASSDNDRQNF.

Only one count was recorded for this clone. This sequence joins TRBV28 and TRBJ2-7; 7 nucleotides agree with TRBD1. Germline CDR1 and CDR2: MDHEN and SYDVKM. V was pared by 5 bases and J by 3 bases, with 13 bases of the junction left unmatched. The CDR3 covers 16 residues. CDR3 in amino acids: CASSPLQGMEFYEQYF. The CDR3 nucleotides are TGTGCCAGCAGTCCCCTACAGGGGATGGAGTTCTACGAGCAGTACTTC.